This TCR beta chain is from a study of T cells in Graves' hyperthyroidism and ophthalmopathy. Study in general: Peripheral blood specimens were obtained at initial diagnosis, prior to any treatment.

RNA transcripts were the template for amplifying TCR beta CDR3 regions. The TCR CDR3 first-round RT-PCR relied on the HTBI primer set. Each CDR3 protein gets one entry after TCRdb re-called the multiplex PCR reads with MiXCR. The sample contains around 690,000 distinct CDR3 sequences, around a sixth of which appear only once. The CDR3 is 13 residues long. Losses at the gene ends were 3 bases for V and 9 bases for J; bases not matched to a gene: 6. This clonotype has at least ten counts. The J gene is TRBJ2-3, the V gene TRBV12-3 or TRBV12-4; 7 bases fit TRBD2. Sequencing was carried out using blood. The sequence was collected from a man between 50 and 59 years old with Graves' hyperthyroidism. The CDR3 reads CASSFAAGETQYF. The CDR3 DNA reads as TGTGCCAGCAGTTTTGCGGCGGGAGAAACGCAGTATTTT.